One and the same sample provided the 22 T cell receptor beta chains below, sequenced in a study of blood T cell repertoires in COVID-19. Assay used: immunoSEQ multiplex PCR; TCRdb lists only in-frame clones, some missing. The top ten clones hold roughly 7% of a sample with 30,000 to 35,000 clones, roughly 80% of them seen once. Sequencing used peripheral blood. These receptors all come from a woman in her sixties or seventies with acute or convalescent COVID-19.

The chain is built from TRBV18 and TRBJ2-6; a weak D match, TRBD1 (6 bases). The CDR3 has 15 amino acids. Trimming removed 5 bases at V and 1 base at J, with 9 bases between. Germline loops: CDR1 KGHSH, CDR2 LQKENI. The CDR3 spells CASSSDRSGANVLTF. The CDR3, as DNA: TGTGCCAGCTCAAGCGACAGGTCTGGGGCCAACGTCCTGACTTTC.

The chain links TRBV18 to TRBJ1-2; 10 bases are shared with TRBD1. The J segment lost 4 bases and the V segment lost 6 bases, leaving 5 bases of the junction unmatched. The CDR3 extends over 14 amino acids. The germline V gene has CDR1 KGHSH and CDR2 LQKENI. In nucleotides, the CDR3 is TGTGCCAGCTCCCGCGGACAGGGGGGCTATGGCTACACCTTC. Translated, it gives CASSRGQGGYGYTF. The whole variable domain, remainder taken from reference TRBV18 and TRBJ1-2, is NAGVMQNPRHLVRRRGQEARLRCSPMKGHSHVYWYRQLPEEGLKFMVYLQKENIIDESGMPKERFSAEFPKEGPSILRIQQVVRGDSAAYFCASSRGQGGYGYTFGSGTRLTVV.

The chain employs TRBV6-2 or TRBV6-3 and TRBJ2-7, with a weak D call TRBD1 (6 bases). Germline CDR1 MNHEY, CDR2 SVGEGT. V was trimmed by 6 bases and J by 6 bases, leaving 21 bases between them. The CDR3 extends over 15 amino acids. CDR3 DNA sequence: TGTGCCAGCAGCCCAAACAGGGAGATCATAGCCGAGCAGTACTTC. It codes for CASSPNREIIAEQYF.

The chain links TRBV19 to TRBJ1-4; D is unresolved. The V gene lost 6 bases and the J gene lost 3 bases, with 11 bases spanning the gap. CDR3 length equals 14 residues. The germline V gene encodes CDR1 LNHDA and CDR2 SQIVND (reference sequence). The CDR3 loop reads CASRRALSNEKLFF. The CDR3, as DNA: TGTGCCAGTAGAAGAGCGCTCTCTAATGAAAAACTGTTTTTT.

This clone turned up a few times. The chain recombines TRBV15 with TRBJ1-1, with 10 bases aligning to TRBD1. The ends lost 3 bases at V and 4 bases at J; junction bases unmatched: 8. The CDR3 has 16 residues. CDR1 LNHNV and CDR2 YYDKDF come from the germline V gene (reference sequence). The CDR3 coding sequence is TGTGCCACCAGCAGCGTCAGACAGGGGGCAGGCACTGAAGCTTTCTTT. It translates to CATSSVRQGAGTEAFF.

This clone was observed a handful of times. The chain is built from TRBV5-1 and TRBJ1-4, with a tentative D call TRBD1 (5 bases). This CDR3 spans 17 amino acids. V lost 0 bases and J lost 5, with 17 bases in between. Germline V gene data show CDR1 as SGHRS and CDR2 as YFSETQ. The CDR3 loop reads CASSLAAEARGNEKLFF. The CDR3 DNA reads TGCGCCAGCAGCTTGGCCGCGGAAGCAAGGGGAAATGAAAAACTGTTTTTT. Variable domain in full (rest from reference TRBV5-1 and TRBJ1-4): KAGVTQTPRYLIKTRGQQVTLSCSPISGHRSVSWYQQTPGQGLQFLFEYFSETQRNKGNFPGRFSGRQFSNSRSEMNVSTLELGDSALYLCASSLAAEARGNEKLFFGSGTQLSVL.

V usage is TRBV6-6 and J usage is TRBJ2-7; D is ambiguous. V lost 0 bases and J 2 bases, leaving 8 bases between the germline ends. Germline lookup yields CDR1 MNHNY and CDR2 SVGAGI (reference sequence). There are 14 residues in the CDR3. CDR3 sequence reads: CASSYSGPTYEQYF. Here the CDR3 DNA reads TGTGCCAGCAGTTACTCGGGCCCCACCTACGAGCAGTACTTC.

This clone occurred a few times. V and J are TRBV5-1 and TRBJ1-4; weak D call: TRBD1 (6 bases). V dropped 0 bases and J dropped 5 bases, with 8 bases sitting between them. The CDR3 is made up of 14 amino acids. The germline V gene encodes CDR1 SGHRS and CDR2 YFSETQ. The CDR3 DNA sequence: TGCGCCAGCAGCTTGGCTGGGGGCAATGAAAAACTGTTTTTT. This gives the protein CASSLAGGNEKLFF.

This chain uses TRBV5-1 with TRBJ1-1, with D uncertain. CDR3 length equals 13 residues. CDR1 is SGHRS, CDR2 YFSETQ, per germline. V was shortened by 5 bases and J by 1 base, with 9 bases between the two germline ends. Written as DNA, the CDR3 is TGCGCCAGCAGTTCGGTCGCGAACACTGAAGCTTTCTTT. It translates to CASSSVANTEAFF.

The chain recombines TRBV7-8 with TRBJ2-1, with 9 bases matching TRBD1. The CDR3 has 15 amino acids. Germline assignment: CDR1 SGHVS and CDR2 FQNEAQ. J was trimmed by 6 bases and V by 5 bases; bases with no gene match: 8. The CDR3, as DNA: TGTGCCAGCAGCCAAAGGACAGGGGTTAGCAATGAGCAGTTCTTC. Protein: CASSQRTGVSNEQFF.

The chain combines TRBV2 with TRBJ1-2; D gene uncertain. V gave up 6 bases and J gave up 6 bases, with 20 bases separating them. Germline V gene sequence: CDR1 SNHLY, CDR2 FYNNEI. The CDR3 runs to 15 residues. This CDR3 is CASSSSVSGIDGYTF. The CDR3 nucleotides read TGTGCCAGCAGCTCGTCTGTTTCGGGGATCGATGGCTACACCTTC.

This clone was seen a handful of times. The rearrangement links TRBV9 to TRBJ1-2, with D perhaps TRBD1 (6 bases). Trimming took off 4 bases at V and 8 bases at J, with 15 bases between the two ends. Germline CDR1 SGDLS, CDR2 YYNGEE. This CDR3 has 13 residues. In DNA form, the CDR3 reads TGTGCCAGCAGCAGGGACACAACTATGGGCTACACCTTC. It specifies CASSRDTTMGYTF.

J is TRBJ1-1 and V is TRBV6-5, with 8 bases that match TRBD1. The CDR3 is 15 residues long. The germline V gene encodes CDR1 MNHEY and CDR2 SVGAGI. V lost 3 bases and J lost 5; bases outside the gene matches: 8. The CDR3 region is CASSYTRTGRTEAFF. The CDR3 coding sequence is TGTGCCAGCAGTTATACACGGACAGGGAGGACTGAAGCTTTCTTT.

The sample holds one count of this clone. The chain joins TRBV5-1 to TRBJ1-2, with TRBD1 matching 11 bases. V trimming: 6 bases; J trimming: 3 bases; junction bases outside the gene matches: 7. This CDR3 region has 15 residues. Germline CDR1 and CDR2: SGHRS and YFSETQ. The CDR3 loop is CASKGQGAAYYGYTF. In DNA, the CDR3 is TGCGCCAGCAAAGGACAGGGGGCGGCCTACTATGGCTACACCTTC.

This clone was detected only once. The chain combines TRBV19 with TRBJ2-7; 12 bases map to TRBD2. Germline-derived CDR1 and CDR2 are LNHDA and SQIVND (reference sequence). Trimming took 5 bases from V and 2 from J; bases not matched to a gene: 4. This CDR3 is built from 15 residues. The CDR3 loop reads CASSVTSGGTYEQYF. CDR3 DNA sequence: TGTGCCAGTAGTGTGACTAGCGGGGGAACCTACGAGCAGTACTTC.

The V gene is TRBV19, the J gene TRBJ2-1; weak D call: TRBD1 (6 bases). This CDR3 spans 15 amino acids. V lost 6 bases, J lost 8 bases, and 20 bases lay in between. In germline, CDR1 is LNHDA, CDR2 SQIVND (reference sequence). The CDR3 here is CASSLQGTATHEQFF. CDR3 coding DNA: TGTGCCAGTAGCCTCCAGGGGACGGCTACCCATGAGCAGTTCTTC.

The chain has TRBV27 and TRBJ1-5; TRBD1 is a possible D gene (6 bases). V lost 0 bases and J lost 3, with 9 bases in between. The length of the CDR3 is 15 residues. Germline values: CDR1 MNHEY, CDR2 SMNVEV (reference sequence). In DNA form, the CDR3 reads TGTGCCAGCAGTTTATCGGGACAAAACAATCAGCCCCAGCATTTT. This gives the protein CASSLSGQNNQPQHF.

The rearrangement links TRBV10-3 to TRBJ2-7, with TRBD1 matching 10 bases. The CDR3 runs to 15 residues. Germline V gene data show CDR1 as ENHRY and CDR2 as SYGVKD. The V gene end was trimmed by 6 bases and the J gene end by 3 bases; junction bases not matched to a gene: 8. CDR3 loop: CAISPGTGAVYEQYF. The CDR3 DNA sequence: TGTGCCATCAGCCCCGGGACAGGGGCTGTCTACGAGCAGTACTTC.

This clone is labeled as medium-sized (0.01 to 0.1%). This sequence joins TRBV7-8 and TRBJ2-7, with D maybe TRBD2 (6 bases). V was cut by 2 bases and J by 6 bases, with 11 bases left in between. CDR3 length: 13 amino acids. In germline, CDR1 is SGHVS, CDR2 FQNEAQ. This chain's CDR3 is CASSLTSSSEQYF. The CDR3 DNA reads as TGTGCCAGCAGCTTAACTAGCAGCTCCGAGCAGTACTTC.

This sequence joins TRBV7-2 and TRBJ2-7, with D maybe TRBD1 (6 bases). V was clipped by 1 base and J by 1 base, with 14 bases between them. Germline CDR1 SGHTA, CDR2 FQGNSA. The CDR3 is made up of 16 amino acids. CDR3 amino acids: CASSLVRQGLSYEQYF. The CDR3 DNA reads TGTGCCAGCAGCTTAGTGCGTCAGGGGTTATCCTACGAGCAGTACTTC. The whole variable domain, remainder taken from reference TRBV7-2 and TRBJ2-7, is GAGVSQSPSNKVTEKGKDVELRCDPISGHTALYWYRQSLGQGLEFLIYFQGNSAPDKSGLPSDRFSAERTGGSVSTLTIQRTQQEDSAVYLCASSLVRQGLSYEQYFGPGTRLTVT.

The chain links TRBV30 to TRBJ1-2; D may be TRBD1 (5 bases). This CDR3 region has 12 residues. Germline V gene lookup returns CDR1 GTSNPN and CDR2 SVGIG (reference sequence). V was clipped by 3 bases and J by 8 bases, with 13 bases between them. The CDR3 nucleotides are TGTGCCTGGAGCTCGACAGTCTGGGGCTACACCTTC. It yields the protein CAWSSTVWGYTF.

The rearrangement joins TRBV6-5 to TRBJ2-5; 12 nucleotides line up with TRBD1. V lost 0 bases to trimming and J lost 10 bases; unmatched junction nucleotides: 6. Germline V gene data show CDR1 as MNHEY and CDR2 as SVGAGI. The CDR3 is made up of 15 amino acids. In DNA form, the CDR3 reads TGTGCCAGCAGTTACTCGGCGGGACAGGGGGCAAGCCAGTACTTC. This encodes CASSYSAGQGASQYF.